A single sample gave rise to the 12 T cell receptor beta chains below, sequenced in a study of blood T cell repertoires in COVID-19. Libraries were prepared by immunoSEQ multiplex PCR; TCRdb keeps only in-frame clonotypes and omits some of them. Here the sample spans some 90,000 clones, more than 70% being singletons. What was sequenced was peripheral blood. These receptors were obtained from a man aged 50-60 years with COVID-19, enrolled during active disease.

This rearrangement joins TRBV27 to TRBJ2-7, with D perhaps matching TRBD1 (6 bases). CDR1 and CDR2 (germline): MNHEY, SMNVEV (reference sequence). Trimming shortened V by 6 bases and J by 2 bases, and 11 bases separated the two germline ends. The CDR3 extends over 13 amino acids. The chain's CDR3 is CASRKDSPYEQYF. DNA of the CDR3: TGTGCCAGCAGGAAGGACAGTCCCTACGAGCAGTACTTC.

The V call is TRBV7-3, the J call TRBJ1-6, with TRBD1 matching 7 bases. Germline trimming cut 0 bases from V and 5 bases from J; bases unmatched to any gene: 1. The CDR3 extends over 15 amino acids. Per the germline V gene, CDR1 is SGHTA and CDR2 is FQGTGA. CDR3 loop: CASSLTGTDNSPLHF. The CDR3 region has the DNA TGTGCCAGCAGCTTAACCGGGACAGATAATTCACCCCTCCACTTT.

This clone was seen once. The chain has TRBV28 and TRBJ1-1, with D maybe TRBD1 (5 bases). Germline lookup yields CDR1 MDHEN and CDR2 SYDVKM. V was pared by 8 bases and J by 7 bases, with 20 bases between. The length of the CDR3 is 14 residues. CDR3: CASLSRRGFYEAFF. CDR3 in DNA: TGTGCCAGCCTATCTCGGAGGGGATTTTATGAAGCTTTCTTT.

DNA of the CDR3: TGTGCCAGTAGTTATCAGGACTCCTACGAGCCCCAGCATTTT. It encodes CASSYQDSYEPQHF. The chain recombines TRBV19 with TRBJ1-5; D remains ambiguous. Per germline, CDR1 LNHDA and CDR2 SQIVND (reference sequence). The V end lost 5 bases, the J end lost 8 bases, and 16 bases lay between the germline ends. The length of the CDR3 is 14 residues.

The chain carries TRBV9 and TRBJ1-1; D is unresolved. Trimming shortened V by 0 bases and J by 1 base, and 7 bases separated the two germline ends. Germline V CDR1 and CDR2: SGDLS, YYNGEE. This CDR3 has 14 residues. The CDR3: CASSVGRKNTEAFF. CDR3 coding DNA: TGTGCCAGCAGCGTAGGCAGGAAGAACACTGAAGCTTTCTTT.

The gene calls are TRBV28 and TRBJ1-3; D might be TRBD1 (5 bases). Trimming shortened V by 5 bases and J by 6 bases, and 23 bases separated the two germline ends. Germline CDR1 MDHEN, CDR2 SYDVKM. The CDR3 runs 17 residues. CDR3 DNA: TGTGCCAGCAGTCCGAACTCAGGGTTGCAGTCGGTAAACACCATATATTTT. Its protein product is CASSPNSGLQSVNTIYF.

J is TRBJ2-1 and V is TRBV9, with TRBD2 as a possible D gene (6 bases). Trimming took 4 bases from V and 1 from J, leaving 12 bases between them. Germline loops: CDR1 SGDLS, CDR2 YYNGEE. This CDR3 contains 15 residues. DNA for the CDR3: TGTGCCAGCAGCAAAGGGCGGGATTCCTACAATGAGCAGTTCTTC. As protein: CASSKGRDSYNEQFF. Using reference TRBV9 and TRBJ2-1 for the parts outside the CDR3, the full variable domain is DSGVTQTPKHLITATGQRVTLRCSPRSGDLSVYWYQQSLDQGLQFLIQYYNGEERAKGNILERFSAQQFPDLHSELNLSSLELGDSALYFCASSKGRDSYNEQFFGPGTRLTVL.

The chain links TRBV5-1 to TRBJ2-7, with a tentative D call TRBD2 (5 bases). Germline-derived CDR1 and CDR2 are SGHRS and YFSETQ. V was shortened by 3 bases and J by 5 bases, with 12 bases between the two germline ends. The CDR3 is 13 residues long. The CDR3 loop is CASSSGLSDEQYF. In nucleotides, the CDR3 is TGCGCCAGCAGCTCGGGATTAAGTGACGAGCAGTACTTC.

The chain is built from TRBV18 and TRBJ2-7; TRBD1 agrees at 7 bases. From germline, CDR1 is KGHSH and CDR2 LQKENI. The CDR3 has 15 amino acids. The junction had 9 bases not matched to a gene; V was cut back by 5 bases and J by 2 bases. CDR3 amino acids: CASSSTGTVTYEQYF. CDR3 coding DNA: TGTGCCAGCTCAAGTACCGGGACAGTCACCTACGAGCAGTACTTC.

The chain combines TRBV5-1 with TRBJ1-2; TRBD1 matches 7 bases. CDR1 is SGHRS, CDR2 YFSETQ, per germline. The J segment lost 4 bases and the V segment lost 3 bases, leaving 6 bases of the junction unmatched. This CDR3 region has 14 residues. This CDR3 is CASSSTGNGYGYTF. The CDR3 DNA reads TGCGCCAGCAGCTCGACAGGGAACGGCTATGGCTACACCTTC.

V and J are TRBV6-6 and TRBJ1-5; D gene uncertain. Germline CDR1 reads MNHNY; CDR2 reads SVGAGI (reference sequence). The CDR3 runs 15 residues. V lost 0 bases, J lost 3 bases, and 9 bases lay in between. CDR3 in amino acids: CASSYSTDLNQPQHF. Written as DNA, the CDR3 is TGTGCCAGCAGTTACTCGACTGACCTCAATCAGCCCCAGCATTTT.

This chain joins TRBV9 and TRBJ2-5; 11 bases line up with TRBD2. Trimming cost V 0 bases and J 2 bases; bases outside gene matches: 9. The germline CDR1 and CDR2 sequences are SGDLS and YYNGEE. The CDR3 totals 18 residues. The CDR3 reads CASSVVPILAGEQETQYF. The CDR3 DNA reads TGTGCCAGCAGCGTAGTGCCGATACTAGCGGGGGAACAAGAGACCCAGTACTTC.